The sequence of this TCR beta chain was determined in a study of cytomegalovirus exposure and HLA in healthy donors. General study findings and limits: Previous analysis showed most TCR beta V segments were productive about 87% or about 30% of the time.

All donors participated as healthy donors of bone marrow. The PCR employed 60 Vbeta primers together with 13 Jbeta primers. The table came from immunoSEQ multiplex PCR; TCRdb's copy has only in-frame clones and leaves some out. Found here are over 150,000 clones, around 80% of them singletons; the top ten hold about 1.9%. Germline-derived CDR1 and CDR2 are SQVTM and ANQGSEA. J lost 5 bases, V lost 6 bases, and 6 bases had no gene match. This CDR3 comprises 13 residues. This clone has more than one count but fewer than ten. Its antigen is not known. The rearrangement joins TRBV29-1 to TRBJ1-1; 10 bases are shared with TRBD1. The clonotype originates from a human donor in good health. The source material was PBMCs. The CDR3 coding sequence is TGCAGCGTGGGAAGACAGGGGGCTACTGAAGCTTTCTTT. Translation: CSVGRQGATEAFF.